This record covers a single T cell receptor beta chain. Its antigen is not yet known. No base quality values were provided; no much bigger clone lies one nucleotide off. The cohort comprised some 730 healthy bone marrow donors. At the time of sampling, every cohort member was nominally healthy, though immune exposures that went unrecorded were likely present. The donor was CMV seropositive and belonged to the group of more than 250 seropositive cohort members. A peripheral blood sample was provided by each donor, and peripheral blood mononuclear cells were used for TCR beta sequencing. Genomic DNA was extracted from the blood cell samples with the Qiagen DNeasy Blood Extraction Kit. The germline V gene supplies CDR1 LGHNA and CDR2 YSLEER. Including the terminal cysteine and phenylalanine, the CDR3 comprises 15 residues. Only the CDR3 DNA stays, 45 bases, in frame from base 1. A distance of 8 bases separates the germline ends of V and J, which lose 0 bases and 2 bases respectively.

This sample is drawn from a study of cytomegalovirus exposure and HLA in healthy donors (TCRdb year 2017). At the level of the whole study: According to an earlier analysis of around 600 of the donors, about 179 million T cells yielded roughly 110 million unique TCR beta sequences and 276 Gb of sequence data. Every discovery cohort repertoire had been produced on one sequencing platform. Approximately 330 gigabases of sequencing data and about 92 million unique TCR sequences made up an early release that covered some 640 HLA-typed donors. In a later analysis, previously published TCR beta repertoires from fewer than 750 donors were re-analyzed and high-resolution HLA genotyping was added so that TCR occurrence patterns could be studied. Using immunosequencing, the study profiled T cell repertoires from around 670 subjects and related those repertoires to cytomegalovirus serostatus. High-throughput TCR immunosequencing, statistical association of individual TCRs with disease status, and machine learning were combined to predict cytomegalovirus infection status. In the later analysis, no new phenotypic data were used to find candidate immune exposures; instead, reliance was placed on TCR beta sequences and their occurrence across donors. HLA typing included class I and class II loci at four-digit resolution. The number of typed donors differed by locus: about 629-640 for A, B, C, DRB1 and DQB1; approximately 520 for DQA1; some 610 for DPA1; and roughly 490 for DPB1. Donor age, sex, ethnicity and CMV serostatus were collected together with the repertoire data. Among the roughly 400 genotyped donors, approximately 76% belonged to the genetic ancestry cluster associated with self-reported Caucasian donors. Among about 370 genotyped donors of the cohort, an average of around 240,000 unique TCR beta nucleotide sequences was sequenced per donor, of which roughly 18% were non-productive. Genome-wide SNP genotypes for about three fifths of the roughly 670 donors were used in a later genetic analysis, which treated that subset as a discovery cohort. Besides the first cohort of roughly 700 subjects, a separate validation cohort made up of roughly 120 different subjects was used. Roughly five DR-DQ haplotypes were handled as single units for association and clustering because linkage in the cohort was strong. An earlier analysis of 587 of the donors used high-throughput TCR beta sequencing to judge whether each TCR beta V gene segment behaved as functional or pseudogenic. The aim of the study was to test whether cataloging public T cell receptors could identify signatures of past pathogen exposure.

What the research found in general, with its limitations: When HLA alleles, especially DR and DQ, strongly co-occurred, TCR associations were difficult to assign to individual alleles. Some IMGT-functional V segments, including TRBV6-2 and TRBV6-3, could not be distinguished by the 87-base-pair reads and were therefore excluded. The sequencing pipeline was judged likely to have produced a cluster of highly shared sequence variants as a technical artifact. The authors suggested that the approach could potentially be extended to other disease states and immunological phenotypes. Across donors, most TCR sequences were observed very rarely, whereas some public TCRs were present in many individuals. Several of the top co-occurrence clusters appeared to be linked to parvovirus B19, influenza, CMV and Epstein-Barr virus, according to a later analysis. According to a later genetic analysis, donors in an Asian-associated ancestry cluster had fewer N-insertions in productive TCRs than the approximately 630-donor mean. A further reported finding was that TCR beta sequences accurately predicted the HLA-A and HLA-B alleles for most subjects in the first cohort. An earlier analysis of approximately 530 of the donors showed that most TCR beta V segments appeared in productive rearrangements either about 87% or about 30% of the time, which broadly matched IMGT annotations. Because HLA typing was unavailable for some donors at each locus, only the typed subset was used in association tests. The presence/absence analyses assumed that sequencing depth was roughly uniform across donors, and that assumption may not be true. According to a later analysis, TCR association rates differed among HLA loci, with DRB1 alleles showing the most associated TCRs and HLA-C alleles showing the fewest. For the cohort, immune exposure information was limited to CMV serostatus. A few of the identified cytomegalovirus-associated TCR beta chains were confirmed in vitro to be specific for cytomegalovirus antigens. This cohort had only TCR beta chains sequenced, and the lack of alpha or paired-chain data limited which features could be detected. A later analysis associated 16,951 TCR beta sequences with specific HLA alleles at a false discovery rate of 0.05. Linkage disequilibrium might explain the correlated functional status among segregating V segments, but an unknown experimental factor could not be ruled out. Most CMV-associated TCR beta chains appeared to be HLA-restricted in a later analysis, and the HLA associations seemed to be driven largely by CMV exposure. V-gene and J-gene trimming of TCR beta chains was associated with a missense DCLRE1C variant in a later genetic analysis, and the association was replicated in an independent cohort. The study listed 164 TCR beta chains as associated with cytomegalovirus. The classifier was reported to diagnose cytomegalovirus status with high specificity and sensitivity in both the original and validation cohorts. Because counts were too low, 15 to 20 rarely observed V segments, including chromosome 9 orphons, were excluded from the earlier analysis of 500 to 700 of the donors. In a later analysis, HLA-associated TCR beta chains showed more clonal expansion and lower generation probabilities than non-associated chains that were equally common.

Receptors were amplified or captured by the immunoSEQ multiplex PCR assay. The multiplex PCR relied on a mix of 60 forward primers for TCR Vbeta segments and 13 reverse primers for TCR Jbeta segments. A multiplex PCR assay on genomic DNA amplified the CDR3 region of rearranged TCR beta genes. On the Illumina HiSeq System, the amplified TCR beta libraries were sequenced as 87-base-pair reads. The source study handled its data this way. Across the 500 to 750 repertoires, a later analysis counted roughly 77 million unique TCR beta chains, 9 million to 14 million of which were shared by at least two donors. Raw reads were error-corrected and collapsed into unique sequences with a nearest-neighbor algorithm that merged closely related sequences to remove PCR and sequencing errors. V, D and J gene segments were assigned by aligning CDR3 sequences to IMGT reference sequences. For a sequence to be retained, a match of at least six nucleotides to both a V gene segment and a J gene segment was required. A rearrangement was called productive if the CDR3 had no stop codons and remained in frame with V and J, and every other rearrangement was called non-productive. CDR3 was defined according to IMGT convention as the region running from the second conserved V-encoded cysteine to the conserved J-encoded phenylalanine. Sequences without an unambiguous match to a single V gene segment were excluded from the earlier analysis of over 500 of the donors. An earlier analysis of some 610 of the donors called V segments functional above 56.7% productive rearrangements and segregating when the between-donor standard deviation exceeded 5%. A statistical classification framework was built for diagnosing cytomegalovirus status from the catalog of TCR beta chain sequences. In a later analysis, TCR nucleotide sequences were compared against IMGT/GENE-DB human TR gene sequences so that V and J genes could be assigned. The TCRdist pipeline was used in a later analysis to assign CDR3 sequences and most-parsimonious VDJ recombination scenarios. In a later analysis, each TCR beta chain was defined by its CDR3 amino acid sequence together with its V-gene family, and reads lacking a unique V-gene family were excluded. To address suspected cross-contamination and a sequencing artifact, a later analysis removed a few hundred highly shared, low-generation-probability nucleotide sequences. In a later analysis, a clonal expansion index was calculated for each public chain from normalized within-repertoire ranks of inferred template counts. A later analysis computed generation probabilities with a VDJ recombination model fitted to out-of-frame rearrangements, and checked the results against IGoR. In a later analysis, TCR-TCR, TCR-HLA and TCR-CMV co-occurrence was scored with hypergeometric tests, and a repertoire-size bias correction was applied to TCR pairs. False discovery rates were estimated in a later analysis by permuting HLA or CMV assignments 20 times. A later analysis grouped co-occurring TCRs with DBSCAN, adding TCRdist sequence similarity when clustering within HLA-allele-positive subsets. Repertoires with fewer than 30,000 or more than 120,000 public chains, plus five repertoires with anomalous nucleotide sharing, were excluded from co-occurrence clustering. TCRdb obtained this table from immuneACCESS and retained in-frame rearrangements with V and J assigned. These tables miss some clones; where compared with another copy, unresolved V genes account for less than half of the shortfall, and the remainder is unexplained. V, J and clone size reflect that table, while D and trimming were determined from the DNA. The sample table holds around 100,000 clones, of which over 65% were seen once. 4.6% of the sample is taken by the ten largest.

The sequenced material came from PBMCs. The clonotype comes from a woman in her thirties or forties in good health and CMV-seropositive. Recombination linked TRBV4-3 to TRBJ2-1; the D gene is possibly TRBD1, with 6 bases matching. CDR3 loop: CASSQDPGAYNEQFF. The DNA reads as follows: TGCGCCAGCAGCCAAGATCCAGGGGCCTACAATGAGCAGTTCTTC.